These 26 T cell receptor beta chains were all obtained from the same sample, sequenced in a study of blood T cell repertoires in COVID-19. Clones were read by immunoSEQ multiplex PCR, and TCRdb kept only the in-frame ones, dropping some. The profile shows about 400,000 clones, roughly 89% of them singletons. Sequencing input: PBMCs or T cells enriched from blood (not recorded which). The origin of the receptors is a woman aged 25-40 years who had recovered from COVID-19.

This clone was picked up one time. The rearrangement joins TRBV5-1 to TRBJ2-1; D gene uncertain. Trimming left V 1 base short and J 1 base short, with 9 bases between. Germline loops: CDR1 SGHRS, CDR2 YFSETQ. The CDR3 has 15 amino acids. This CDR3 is CASSLLTPSYNEQFF. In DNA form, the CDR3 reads TGCGCCAGCAGCTTGTTGACTCCATCCTACAATGAGCAGTTCTTC.

The CDR3 reads CASRVGSYGYTF. In DNA form, the CDR3 reads TGTGCCAGCAGGGTTGGGAGTTATGGCTACACCTTC. The chain couples TRBV2 to TRBJ1-2; D is undetermined. Germline loops: CDR1 SNHLY, CDR2 FYNNEI. Trimming shortened V by 6 bases and J by 5 bases, and 10 bases separated the two germline ends. This CDR3 spans 12 amino acids.

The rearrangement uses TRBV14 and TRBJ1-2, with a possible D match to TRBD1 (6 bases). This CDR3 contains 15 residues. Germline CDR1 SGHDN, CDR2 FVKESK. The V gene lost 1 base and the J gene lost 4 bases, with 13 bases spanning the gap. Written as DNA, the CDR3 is TGTGCCAGCAGCCAAGCATGGGGGCGCGGCTATGGCTACACCTTC. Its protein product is CASSQAWGRGYGYTF.

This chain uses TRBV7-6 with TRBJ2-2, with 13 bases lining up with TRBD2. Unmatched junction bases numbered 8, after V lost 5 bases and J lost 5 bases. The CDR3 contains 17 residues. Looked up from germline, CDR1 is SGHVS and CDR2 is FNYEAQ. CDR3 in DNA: TGTGCCAGCAGCAGACTAGCGGGGGGCGCGGAAACCGGGGAGCTGTTTTTT. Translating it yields CASSRLAGGAETGELFF. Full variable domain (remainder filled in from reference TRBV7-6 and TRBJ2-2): GAGVSQSPRYKVTKRGQDVALRCDPISGHVSLYWYRQALGQGPEFLTYFNYEAQQDKSGLPNDRFSAERPEGSISTLTIQRTEQRDSAMYRCASSRLAGGAETGELFFGEGSRLTVL.

The CDR3 region has the DNA TGTGCCTGGACTCACGGGACTACGACAATACTTGGGCAGTATTTT. It codes for CAWTHGTTTILGQYF. V gene TRBV30 combines with J gene TRBJ2-3, with 7 bases identical to TRBD2. Looked up from germline, CDR1 is GTSNPN and CDR2 is SVGIG (reference sequence). Trimming cost V 4 bases and J 11 bases; bases outside gene matches: 18. CDR3 length: 15 residues.

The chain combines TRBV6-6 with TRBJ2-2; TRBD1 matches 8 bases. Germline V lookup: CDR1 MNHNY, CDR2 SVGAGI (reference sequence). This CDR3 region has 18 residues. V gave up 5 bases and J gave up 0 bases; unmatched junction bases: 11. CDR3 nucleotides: TGTGCCAGCAGTCTAACGGGACAGGTCTTGACGAACACCGGGGAGCTGTTTTTT. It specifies CASSLTGQVLTNTGELFF.

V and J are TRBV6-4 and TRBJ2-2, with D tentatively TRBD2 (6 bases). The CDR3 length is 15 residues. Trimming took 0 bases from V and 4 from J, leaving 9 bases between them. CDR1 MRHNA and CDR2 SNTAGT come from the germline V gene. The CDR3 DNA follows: TGTGCCAGCAGTGACTCCGGGGGAAGCACCGGGGAGCTGTTTTTT. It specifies CASSDSGGSTGELFF.

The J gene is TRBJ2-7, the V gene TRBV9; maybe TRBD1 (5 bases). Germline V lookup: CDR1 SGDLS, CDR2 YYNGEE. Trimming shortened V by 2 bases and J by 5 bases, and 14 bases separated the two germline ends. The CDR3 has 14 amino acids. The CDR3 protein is CASSVGQGMNEQYF. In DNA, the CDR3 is TGTGCCAGCAGCGTCGGGCAGGGAATGAACGAGCAGTACTTC. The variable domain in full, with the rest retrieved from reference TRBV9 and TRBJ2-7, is DSGVTQTPKHLITATGQRVTLRCSPRSGDLSVYWYQQSLDQGLQFLIQYYNGEERAKGNILERFSAQQFPDLHSELNLSSLELGDSALYFCASSVGQGMNEQYFGPGTRLTVT.

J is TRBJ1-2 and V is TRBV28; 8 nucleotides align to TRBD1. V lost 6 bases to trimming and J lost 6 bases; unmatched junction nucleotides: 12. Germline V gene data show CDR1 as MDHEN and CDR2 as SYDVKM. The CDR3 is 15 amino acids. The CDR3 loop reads CASRTDRAAGDGYTF. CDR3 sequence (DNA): TGTGCCAGCAGAACGGACAGGGCTGCGGGCGATGGCTACACCTTC.

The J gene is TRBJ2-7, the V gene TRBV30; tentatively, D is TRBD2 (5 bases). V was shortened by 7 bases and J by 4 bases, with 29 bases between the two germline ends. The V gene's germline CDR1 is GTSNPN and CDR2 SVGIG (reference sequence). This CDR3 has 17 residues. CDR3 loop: CAFRQMERSSLGYEQYF. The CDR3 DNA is TGTGCCTTCCGCCAAATGGAGCGGAGCTCCCTCGGATACGAGCAGTACTTC.

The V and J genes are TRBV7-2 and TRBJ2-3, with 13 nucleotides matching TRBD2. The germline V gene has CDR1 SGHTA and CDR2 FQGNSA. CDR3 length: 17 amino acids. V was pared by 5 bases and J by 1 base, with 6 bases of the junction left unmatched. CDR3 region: CASSLTGLAGGTDTQYF. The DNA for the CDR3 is TGTGCCAGCAGCCTCACCGGACTAGCGGGGGGCACAGATACGCAGTATTTT.

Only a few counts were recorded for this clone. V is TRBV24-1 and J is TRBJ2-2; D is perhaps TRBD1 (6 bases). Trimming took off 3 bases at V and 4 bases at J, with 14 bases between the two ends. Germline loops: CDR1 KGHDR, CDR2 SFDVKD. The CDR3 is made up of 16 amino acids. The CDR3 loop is CATSDRDTFGTGELFF. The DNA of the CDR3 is TGTGCCACCAGTGATAGGGACACCTTTGGCACCGGGGAGCTGTTTTTT.

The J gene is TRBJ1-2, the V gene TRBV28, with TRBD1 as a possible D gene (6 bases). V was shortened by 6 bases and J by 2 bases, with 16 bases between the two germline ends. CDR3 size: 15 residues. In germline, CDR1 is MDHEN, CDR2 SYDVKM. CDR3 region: CASSHGGALNYGYTF. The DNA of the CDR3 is TGTGCCAGCAGCCACGGGGGGGCGCTGAACTATGGCTACACCTTC.

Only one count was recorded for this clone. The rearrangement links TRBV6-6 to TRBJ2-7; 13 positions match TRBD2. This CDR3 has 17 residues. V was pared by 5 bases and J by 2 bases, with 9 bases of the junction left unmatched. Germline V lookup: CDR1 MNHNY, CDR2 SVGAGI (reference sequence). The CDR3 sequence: CASSHRIGTSGAYEQYF. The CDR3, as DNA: TGTGCCAGCAGTCACAGGATAGGGACTAGCGGGGCCTACGAGCAGTACTTC.

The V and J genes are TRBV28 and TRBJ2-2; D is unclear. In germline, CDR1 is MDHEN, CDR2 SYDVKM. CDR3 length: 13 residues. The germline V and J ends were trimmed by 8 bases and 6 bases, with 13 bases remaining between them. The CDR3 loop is CASAAALAGELFF. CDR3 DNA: TGTGCCAGCGCGGCGGCCCTAGCCGGGGAGCTGTTTTTT. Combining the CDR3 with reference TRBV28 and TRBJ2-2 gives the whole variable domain DVKVTQSSRYLVKRTGEKVFLECVQDMDHENMFWYRQDPGLGLRLIYFSYDVKMKEKGDIPEGYSVSREKKERFSLILESASTNQTSMYLCASAAALAGELFFGEGSRLTVL.

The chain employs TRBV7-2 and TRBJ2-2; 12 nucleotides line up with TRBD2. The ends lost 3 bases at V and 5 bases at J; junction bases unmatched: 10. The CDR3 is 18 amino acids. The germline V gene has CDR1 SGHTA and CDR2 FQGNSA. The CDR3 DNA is TGTGCCAGCAGCTTTCCTAGCGGGAGGGCCCTGCGGACCGGGGAGCTGTTTTTT. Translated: CASSFPSGRALRTGELFF.

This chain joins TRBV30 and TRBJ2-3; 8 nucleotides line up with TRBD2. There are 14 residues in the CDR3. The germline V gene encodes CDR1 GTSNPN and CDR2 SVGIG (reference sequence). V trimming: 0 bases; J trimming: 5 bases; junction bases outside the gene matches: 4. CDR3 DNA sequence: TGTGCCTGGAGTGTCCAAGCGGGAGTAGATACGCAGTATTTT. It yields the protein CAWSVQAGVDTQYF.

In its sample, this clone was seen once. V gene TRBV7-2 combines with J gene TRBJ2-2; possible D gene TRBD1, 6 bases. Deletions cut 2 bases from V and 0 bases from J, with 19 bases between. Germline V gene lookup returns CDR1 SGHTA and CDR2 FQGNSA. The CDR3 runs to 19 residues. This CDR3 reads CASSLNRVLYLSNTGELFF. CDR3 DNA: TGTGCCAGCAGCTTAAACAGGGTCCTCTACCTTTCGAACACCGGGGAGCTGTTTTTT.

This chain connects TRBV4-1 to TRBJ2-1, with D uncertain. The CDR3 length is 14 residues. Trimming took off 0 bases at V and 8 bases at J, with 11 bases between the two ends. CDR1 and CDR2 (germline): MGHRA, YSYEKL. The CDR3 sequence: CASSQEGPRYEQFF. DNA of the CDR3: TGCGCCAGCAGCCAAGAGGGCCCCAGGTATGAGCAGTTCTTC.

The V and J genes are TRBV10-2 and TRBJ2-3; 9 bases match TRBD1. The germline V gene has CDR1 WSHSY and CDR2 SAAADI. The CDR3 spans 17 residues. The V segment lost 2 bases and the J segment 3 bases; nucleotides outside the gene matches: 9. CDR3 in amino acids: CASSERSGQGYTDTQYF. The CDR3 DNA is TGCGCCAGCAGTGAGCGTTCGGGACAGGGTTATACAGATACGCAGTATTTT.

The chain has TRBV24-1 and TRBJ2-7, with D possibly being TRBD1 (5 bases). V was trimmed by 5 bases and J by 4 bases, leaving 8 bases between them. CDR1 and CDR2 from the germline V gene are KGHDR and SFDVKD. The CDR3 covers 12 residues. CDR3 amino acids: CATSGQLYEQYF. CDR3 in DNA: TGTGCCACCAGTGGACAGCTATACGAGCAGTACTTC.

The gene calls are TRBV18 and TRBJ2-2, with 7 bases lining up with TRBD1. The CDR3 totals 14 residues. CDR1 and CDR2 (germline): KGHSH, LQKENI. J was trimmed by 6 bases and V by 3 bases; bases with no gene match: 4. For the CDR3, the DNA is TGTGCCAGCTCACCGGACAGGTTCCCCGGGGAGCTGTTTTTT. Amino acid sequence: CASSPDRFPGELFF.

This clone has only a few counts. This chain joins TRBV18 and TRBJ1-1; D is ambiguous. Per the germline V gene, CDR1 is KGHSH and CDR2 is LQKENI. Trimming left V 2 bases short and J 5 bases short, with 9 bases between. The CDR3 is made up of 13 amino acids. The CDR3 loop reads CASSPGRETEAFF. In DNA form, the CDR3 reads TGTGCCAGCTCACCAGGGCGGGAAACTGAAGCTTTCTTT.

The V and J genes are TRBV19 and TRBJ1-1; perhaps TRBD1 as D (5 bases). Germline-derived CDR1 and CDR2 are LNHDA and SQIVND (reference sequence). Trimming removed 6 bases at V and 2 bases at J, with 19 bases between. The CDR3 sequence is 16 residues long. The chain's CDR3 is CASSPGGRAHNTEAFF. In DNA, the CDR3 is TGTGCCAGTAGCCCTGGGGGGAGGGCCCATAACACTGAAGCTTTCTTT.

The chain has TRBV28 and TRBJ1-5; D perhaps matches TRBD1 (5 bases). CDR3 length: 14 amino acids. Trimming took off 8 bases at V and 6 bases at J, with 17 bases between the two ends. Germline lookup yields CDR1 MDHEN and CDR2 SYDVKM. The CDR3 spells CASGAGGRVQPQHF. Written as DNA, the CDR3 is TGTGCCAGCGGGGCCGGGGGTAGGGTTCAGCCCCAGCATTTT.

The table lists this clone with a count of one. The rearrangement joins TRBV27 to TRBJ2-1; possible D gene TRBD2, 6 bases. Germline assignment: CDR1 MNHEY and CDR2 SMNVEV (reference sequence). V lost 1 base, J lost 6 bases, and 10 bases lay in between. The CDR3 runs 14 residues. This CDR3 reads CASSLFGGGNEQFF. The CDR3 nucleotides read TGTGCCAGCAGTTTATTCGGGGGAGGCAATGAGCAGTTCTTC.